This T cell receptor (beta chain) originates from a study of blood T cell repertoires in COVID-19. Those who participated ranged in age from roughly 18 to 90 years and resided in about 24 US areas. This CDR3 contains 14 residues. Germline lookup yields CDR1 MNHEY and CDR2 SMNVEV (reference sequence). Trimming removed 6 bases from V and 5 bases from J; junction bases left unmatched: 7. Some clones are missing from TCRdb's copy, which holds only in-frame ones; the method was immunoSEQ multiplex PCR. The sample records roughly 140,000 clones, over 70% being singletons. This receptor was identified in a man in his fifties or sixties who had recovered from COVID-19. The chain links TRBV27 to TRBJ2-7, with TRBD2 matching over 10 bases. Input material: PBMCs or T cells enriched from blood (not recorded which). The CDR3 DNA reads as TGTGCCAGCAGCGCTAGCGGGGGTCCCGACGAGCAGTACTTC. Amino acid sequence: CASSASGGPDEQYF.